The 11 T cell receptor beta chains in this list originate from one sample, sequenced in a study of shared clonotypes between healthy human individuals. The data were produced by immunoSEQ multiplex PCR, yet TCRdb's version contains in-frame clones alone and is incomplete. The data contain roughly 1 million clones, about 77% of them seen just once; the ten biggest clones take up about 1.5%. The sample comprised memory CD4+ T cells sorted from blood. Subset in this sample: CD45RA-negative fraction. These receptors were obtained from a man younger than 35 in good health.

The chain has TRBV5-4 and TRBJ2-5; 13 positions agree with TRBD2. Germline loops: CDR1 SGHNT, CDR2 YYREEE (reference sequence). The V gene end was trimmed by 4 bases and the J gene end by 3 bases; junction bases not matched to a gene: 6. This CDR3 region has 16 residues. For the CDR3, the DNA is TGTGCCAGCAGCCCGGGAGGGACTAGCGGGGAAGAGACCCAGTACTTC. Translation gives CASSPGGTSGEETQYF.

This clone has just a few counts. Other DNA sequences within the sample encode an identical CDR3. The chain uses TRBV18 and TRBJ1-6, with D tentatively TRBD1 (6 bases). The length of the CDR3 is 14 residues. Germline V gene data show CDR1 as KGHSH and CDR2 as LQKENI. Trimming took off 2 bases at V and 7 bases at J, with 9 bases between the two ends. CDR3: CASSPSGGNSPLHF. Here the CDR3 DNA reads TGTGCCAGCTCACCATCCGGGGGCAATTCACCCCTCCACTTT.

This clone appeared a few times. Different DNA sequences within this sample yield the same CDR3. The chain joins TRBV2 to TRBJ2-5, with 9 bases aligning to TRBD1. Germline V CDR1 and CDR2: SNHLY, FYNNEI. V lost 8 bases, J lost 5 bases, and 0 bases stayed unmatched. The CDR3 consists of 11 residues. In nucleotides, the CDR3 is TGTGCCAGCGACAGGGGGGAGACCCAGTACTTC. This encodes CASDRGETQYF.

The chain couples TRBV10-1 to TRBJ1-1; D unresolved. Deletions cut 1 base from V and 1 base from J, with 1 base between. The CDR3 covers 12 residues. Germline CDR1 reads WNHNN; CDR2 reads SYGVQD (reference sequence). For the CDR3, the DNA is TGCGCCAGCAGTGAGTGGAACACTGAAGCTTTCTTT. Its translation: CASSEWNTEAFF.

The rearrangement links TRBV19 to TRBJ2-2; TRBD1 aligns across 10 bases. The V gene end was trimmed by 8 bases and the J gene end by 4 bases; junction bases not matched to a gene: 4. The CDR3 contains 14 residues. CDR1 is LNHDA, CDR2 SQIVND, per germline (reference sequence). In DNA form, the CDR3 reads TGTGCCAGTTGGGACAGGGGATTCACCGGGGAGCTGTTTTTT. Its protein is CASWDRGFTGELFF.

This chain connects TRBV5-6 to TRBJ1-1, with no clear D. The CDR3 has 12 residues. The germline CDR1 and CDR2 sequences are SGHDT and YYEEEE. V was pared by 2 bases and J by 2 bases, with 4 bases between. The CDR3 coding sequence is TGTGCCAGCAGCTTCGTTAACACTGAAGCTTTCTTT. Translation: CASSFVNTEAFF. Full variable domain (remainder filled in from reference TRBV5-6 and TRBJ1-1): DAGVTQSPTHLIKTRGQQVTLRCSPKSGHDTVSWYQQALGQGPQFIFQYYEEEERQRGNFPDRFSGHQFPNYSSELNVNALLLGDSALYLCASSFVNTEAFFGQGTRLTVV.

The genes are TRBV7-8 and TRBJ1-4; a weak D match, TRBD1 (5 bases). CDR1 is SGHVS and CDR2 is FQNEAQ in the germline V gene. This CDR3 is 14 amino acids long. V was cut by 3 bases and J by 8 bases, with 13 bases left in between. The CDR3 DNA reads as TGTGCCAGCAGCTTCGGGGGAGGGGAAGAAAAACTGTTTTTT. Translating it yields CASSFGGGEEKLFF.

This chain connects TRBV30 to TRBJ2-7; D call uncertain. The CDR3 is made up of 12 amino acids. Germline CDR1 and CDR2: GTSNPN and SVGIG (reference sequence). V lost 2 bases, J lost 3 bases, and 8 bases lay in between. CDR3 sequence (DNA): TGTGCCTGGAGTCCACGAGGCTACGAGCAGTACTTC. It specifies CAWSPRGYEQYF.

This chain connects TRBV2 to TRBJ2-2; 9 bases map to TRBD2. J lost 3 bases, V lost 7 bases, and 3 bases had no gene match. Germline-derived CDR1 and CDR2 are SNHLY and FYNNEI. The CDR3 covers 14 residues. Written as DNA, the CDR3 is TGTGCCAGCAAGGCGGGAGGGGACACCGGGGAGCTGTTTTTT. Translation gives CASKAGGDTGELFF.

V is TRBV5-6 and J is TRBJ1-3; D gene ambiguous. The V gene's germline CDR1 is SGHDT and CDR2 YYEEEE. V shed 1 base and J shed 4 bases, with 9 bases lying between them. The CDR3 is 14 residues long. The CDR3 region has the DNA TGTGCCAGCAGCTTGTTCGAATCGGGAAACACCATATATTTT. Amino acids: CASSLFESGNTIYF.

The rearrangement joins TRBV7-2 to TRBJ2-3; a possible D gene is TRBD2 (5 bases). Trimming took off 0 bases at V and 7 bases at J, with 5 bases between the two ends. The CDR3 totals 12 residues. Per germline, CDR1 SGHTA and CDR2 FQGNSA. This CDR3 is CASSLAGNTQYF. The DNA of the CDR3 is TGTGCCAGCAGCTTAGCCGGGAATACGCAGTATTTT.